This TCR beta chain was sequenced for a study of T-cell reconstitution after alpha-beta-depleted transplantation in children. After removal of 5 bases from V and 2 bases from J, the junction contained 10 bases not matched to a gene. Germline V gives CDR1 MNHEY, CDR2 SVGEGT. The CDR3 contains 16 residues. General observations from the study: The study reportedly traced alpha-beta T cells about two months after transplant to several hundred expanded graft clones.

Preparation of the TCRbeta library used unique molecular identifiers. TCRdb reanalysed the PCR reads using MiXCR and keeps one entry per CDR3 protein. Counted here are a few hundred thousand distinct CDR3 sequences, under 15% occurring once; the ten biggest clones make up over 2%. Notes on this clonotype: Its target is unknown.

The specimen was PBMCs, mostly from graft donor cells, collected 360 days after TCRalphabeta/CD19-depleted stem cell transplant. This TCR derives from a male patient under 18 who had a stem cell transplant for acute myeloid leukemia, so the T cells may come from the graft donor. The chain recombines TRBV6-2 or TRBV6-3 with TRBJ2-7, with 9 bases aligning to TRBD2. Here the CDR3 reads CASSRSPGLATYEQYF. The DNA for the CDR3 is TGTGCCAGCAGTCGGTCACCGGGACTAGCTACCTACGAGCAGTACTTC.